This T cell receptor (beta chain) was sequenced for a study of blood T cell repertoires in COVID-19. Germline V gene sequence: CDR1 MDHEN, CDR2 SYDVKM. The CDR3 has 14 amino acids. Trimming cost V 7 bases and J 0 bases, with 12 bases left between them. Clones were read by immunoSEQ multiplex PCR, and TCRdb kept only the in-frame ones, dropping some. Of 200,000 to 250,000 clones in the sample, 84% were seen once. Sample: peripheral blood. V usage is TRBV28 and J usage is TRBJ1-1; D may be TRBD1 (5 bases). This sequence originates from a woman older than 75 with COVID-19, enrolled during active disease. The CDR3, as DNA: TGTGCCAGCAAGGCAGGGCCCATGAACACTGAAGCTTTCTTT. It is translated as CASKAGPMNTEAFF.